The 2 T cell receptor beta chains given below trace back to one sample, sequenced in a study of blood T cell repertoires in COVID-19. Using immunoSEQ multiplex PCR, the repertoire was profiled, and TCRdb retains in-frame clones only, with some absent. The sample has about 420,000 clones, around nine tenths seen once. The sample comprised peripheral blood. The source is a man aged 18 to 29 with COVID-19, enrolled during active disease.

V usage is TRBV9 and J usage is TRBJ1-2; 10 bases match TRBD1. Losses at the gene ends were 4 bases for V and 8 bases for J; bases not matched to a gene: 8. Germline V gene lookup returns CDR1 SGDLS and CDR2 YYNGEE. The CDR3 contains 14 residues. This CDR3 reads CASSSGTGEDGYTF. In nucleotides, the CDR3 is TGTGCCAGCAGCTCCGGGACAGGGGAAGACGGCTACACCTTC.

The CDR3 reads CASSLVSRAGEQYF. The CDR3 nucleotides read TGTGCCAGCAGCTTAGTTAGCAGGGCGGGGGAGCAGTACTTC. This chain uses TRBV7-9 with TRBJ2-7, with TRBD2 as a possible D gene (6 bases). Germline-derived CDR1 and CDR2 are SEHNR and FQNEAQ (reference sequence). This CDR3 has 14 residues. Trimming stripped 1 base from V and 7 bases from J, with 14 bases between.